The TCR beta chain under discussion was sequenced for a study of cytomegalovirus exposure and HLA in healthy donors. The overall study: Earlier sequencing of some 170 million T cells yielded about 120 million unique TCR beta sequences. Notes on the study in general: Later on, an analysis found that several of the most significant clusters appeared to be linked to common viral pathogens, which included parvovirus B19. Many donors shared some public TCRs, even though most TCR sequences were rare.

As for this clone: The antigen is undetermined.

The CDR3 totals 14 residues. CDR1 and CDR2 from the germline V gene are SGHRS and YFSETQ. The V end lost 2 bases, the J end lost 5 bases, and 13 bases lay between the germline ends. In the PCR, 60 Vbeta and 13 Jbeta primers were used. Method: immunoSEQ multiplex PCR; TCRdb's copy keeps in-frame clones and lacks some. The repertoire holds about 79,000 clones, less than 80% seen once, with about 6.9% in the top ten. This receptor was obtained from a woman aged 45 to 65 in good health and CMV-seropositive. This chain links TRBV5-1 with TRBJ1-1; no clear D. Sequencing was done on a sample of PBMCs. The CDR3 reads CASSLTSGGTEAFF. The CDR3 region has the DNA TGCGCCAGCAGCTTAACCTCAGGAGGGACTGAAGCTTTCTTT.